This TCR beta chain is drawn from a study of CD8+ T cells in alopecia areata. Study-level findings and limits: Tofacitinib significantly brought down scalp clonality and expanded CD8+ clones among top 100. Across lesional scalp, and particularly alopecia totalis/universalis, clonality surpassed that of normal scalp.

Reverse transcription of extracted RNA yielded cDNA, which provided the sequencing template. Assay used: immunoSEQ multiplex PCR; TCRdb lists only in-frame clones, some missing. The profile covers 90,000 to 120,000 clones, with roughly 84% appearing a single time and around a quarter taken by the ten largest. Notes on this clone: Its antigen is still unknown.

Stated treatment: oral pan-JAK inhibitor, 5-10 mg twice daily. Researchers took lesional scalp punch biopsies and peripheral blood from people who were alopecia areata patients. The sequences come from CD8+ T cells sorted from blood, collected at week 24, from a patient treated with tofacitinib. The sequence was obtained from a human donor with alopecia areata.

CDR3 DNA sequence: TGTGCCAGCAGCTTAGAGCGGAACACCGGGGAGCTGTTTTTT. Translation gives CASSLERNTGELFF. The chain is built from TRBV7-9 and TRBJ2-2, with no clear D. The CDR3 consists of 14 residues. In germline, CDR1 is SEHNR, CDR2 FQNEAQ (reference sequence). The V and J ends lost 1 base and 1 base respectively, with 4 bases between them.